The rows below give T cell receptor beta chains drawn from one sample of a study of blood T cell repertoires in COVID-19. The repertoire was sequenced with immunoSEQ multiplex PCR; TCRdb's copy has only in-frame clones and lacks some. The repertoire holds some 260,000 clones, with about four fifths as singletons. What was sequenced was peripheral blood. The origin of the receptors is a woman aged 18-30 years with acute or convalescent COVID-19. Both conserved end residues are part of each CDR3. Fields, in order: J gene, V gene, CDR3 protein.

TRBJ2-7 | TRBV19 | CASSDRGDSSYEQYF
TRBJ1-3 | TRBV7-2 | CASSFGDRKGNTIYF
TRBJ2-5 | TRBV10-3 | CAISESAGGLQETQYF
TRBJ1-1 | TRBV6-6 | CASRTGNTEAFF
TRBJ1-6 | TRBV7-2 | CASSLDGLRSGNSPLHF
TRBJ1-2 | TRBV4-1 | CASSQDRAVSYGYTF
TRBJ2-7 | TRBV4-3 | CASSQEGAGGPFYEQYF
TRBJ1-1 | TRBV19 | CASRNGQGKGNTEAFF
TRBJ1-6 | TRBV3-1/TRBV3-2 | CASSSTGGSTSPLHF
TRBJ2-1 | TRBV11-3 | CASSSGGGGSYNEQFF
TRBJ2-7 | TRBV7-6 | CASSLVPSGRAGEQYF
TRBJ2-2 | TRBV2 | CASEGVAGDTGELFF
TRBJ2-1 | TRBV30 | CAWSVGGGPLNEQFF
TRBJ2-7 | TRBV28 | CASSPGGGYEQYF
TRBJ1-1 | TRBV6-5 | CASSYSGGGNTEAFF
TRBJ2-5 | TRBV21-1 | CASSKGTGTETQYF
TRBJ2-1 | TRBV7-6 | CASSLTWRERNNEQFF
TRBJ2-5 | TRBV5-6 | CASSSGLAGQETQYF
TRBJ2-1 | TRBV7-9 | CASSLAVSTDFSYNEQFF
TRBJ1-2 | TRBV5-1 | CASSLVSGGNYGYTF
TRBJ1-2 | TRBV4-3 | CASSQVSGDYGYTF
TRBJ1-5 | TRBV6-6 | CASSPGGFRNQPQHF
TRBJ1-6 | TRBV9 | CASSDEVLSPLHF
TRBJ1-6 | TRBV6-4 | CASGPNSGDPYNSPLHF
TRBJ2-6 | TRBV11-2 | CASRRLGVSGANVLTF
TRBJ1-2 | TRBV6-2/TRBV6-3 | CASSYNTTSFYGYTF
TRBJ1-1 | TRBV6-6 | CASSYLWGPNTEAFF
TRBJ2-1 | TRBV6-5 | CASTKRDNYNEQFF
TRBJ2-3 | TRBV11-2 | CASSLGDFTGRSTDTQYF
TRBJ1-1 | TRBV19 | CASSFRGNTEAFF
TRBJ2-1 | TRBV28 | CASSFPATGYSYNEQFF
TRBJ1-2 | TRBV30 | CAWSVPMSYGYTF
TRBJ1-2 | TRBV12-3/TRBV12-4 | CASNTDRNYGYTF
TRBJ2-2 | TRBV14 | CASSQLSVPSVNTGELFF
TRBJ2-7 | TRBV28 | CASSLTGGWRESLSYEQYF
TRBJ1-2 | TRBV28 | CASSGPNSNYGYTF
TRBJ2-5 | TRBV5-1 | CASSLAYQETQYF